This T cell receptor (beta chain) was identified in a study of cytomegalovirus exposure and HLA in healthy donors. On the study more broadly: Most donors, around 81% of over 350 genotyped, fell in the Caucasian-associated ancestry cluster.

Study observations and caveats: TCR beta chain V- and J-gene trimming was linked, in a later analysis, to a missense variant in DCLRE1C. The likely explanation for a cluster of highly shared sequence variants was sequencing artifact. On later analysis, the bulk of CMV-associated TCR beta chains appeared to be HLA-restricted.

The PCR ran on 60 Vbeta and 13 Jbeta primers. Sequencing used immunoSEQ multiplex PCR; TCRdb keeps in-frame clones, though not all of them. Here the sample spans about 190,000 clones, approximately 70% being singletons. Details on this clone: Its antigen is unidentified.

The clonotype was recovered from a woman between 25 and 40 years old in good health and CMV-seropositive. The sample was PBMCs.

CDR3 in DNA: TGCGCCGGAGGGGGGGAGGGTGAGCAGTTCTTC. It specifies CAGGGEGEQFF. The chain uses TRBV23-1 and TRBJ2-1; D possibly corresponds to TRBD2 (7 bases). TRBV23-1 is given ORF status, its function remaining uncertain. Trimming stripped 11 bases from V and 9 bases from J, with 14 bases between. The CDR3 length is 11 residues.